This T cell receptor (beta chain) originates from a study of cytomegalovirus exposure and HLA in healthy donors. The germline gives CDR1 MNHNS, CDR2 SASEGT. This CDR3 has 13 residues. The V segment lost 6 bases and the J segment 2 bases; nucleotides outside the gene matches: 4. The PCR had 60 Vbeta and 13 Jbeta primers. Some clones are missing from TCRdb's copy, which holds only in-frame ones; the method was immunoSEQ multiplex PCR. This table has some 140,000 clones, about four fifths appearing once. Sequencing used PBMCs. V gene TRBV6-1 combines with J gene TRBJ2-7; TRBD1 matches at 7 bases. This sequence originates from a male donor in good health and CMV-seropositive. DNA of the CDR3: TGTGCCAGCAGACGACAGGGTGCCTACGAGCAGTACTTC. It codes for CASRRQGAYEQYF.